This record concerns one TCR beta chain sequence. Its antigen is not identified. Donors consisted of healthy bone marrow donors. PCR primers comprised 60 Vbeta and 13 Jbeta primers. Original methodology: As a later analysis found, there were approximately 80 million unique TCR beta chains, of which roughly 11 million were shared. The data were produced by immunoSEQ multiplex PCR, yet TCRdb's version contains in-frame clones alone and is incomplete. V, J and clone size reflect that table, while D and trimming were determined from the DNA. Altogether about 140,000 clones are present, about 70% being singletons, with the ten largest covering 2% to 2.5%. The sample originates from a study of cytomegalovirus exposure and HLA in healthy donors. General study points: Available immune exposure information was restricted to CMV serostatus only. Across donors, most TCRs were seen rarely, yet some public ones were widespread.

V lost 6 bases, J lost 0 bases, and 12 bases lay in between. CDR3 size: 15 residues. Per germline, CDR1 LNHDA and CDR2 SQIVND (reference sequence). Sequenced: PBMCs. This clonotype was obtained from a woman aged 60-75 years in good health and CMV-seropositive. V and J are TRBV19 and TRBJ1-5, with TRBD1 as a possible D gene (6 bases). As DNA, the CDR3 is TGTGCCAGTAGGTACCAGACAGGTAGCAATCAGCCCCAGCATTTT. Translating gives CASRYQTGSNQPQHF. Combining the CDR3 with reference TRBV19 and TRBJ1-5 gives the whole variable domain DGGITQSPKYLFRKEGQNVTLSCEQNLNHDAMYWYRQDPGQGLRLIYYSQIVNDFQKGDIAEGYSVSREKKESFPLTVTSAQKNPTAFYLCASRYQTGSNQPQHFGDGTRLSIL.